The clone carrying this T cell receptor beta chain has just one count. What it binds is unknown. The data were taken from a study of T cell responses to AZD1222 COVID-19 vaccine. CDR3 length equals 18 residues. The V gene's germline CDR1 is LNHNV and CDR2 YYDKDF (reference sequence). V lost 3 bases to trimming and J lost 0 bases; unmatched junction nucleotides: 11. Regarding the study as a whole: Females made up more of the donors, who were largely white British, and clonal diversity may have come out too low. Dominant at 160-218 and 743-854, vaccine-associated CD4 TCRs also spanned spike.

TCRdb's copy holds only in-frame clones and misses some; the assay was immunoSEQ multiplex PCR. The sample records 74,000 or so clones, 85% being singletons. The TCR was taken from an adult in good health. The chain recombines TRBV15 with TRBJ1-5; 7 bases line up with TRBD1. The source material was peripheral blood, sampled on day 0 of AZD1222 vaccination. CDR3 nucleotides: TGTGCCACCAGCAGGGGGATTGGGACAGTACATAGCAATCAGCCCCAGCATTTT. Its protein product is CATSRGIGTVHSNQPQHF. Drawing the rest from reference TRBV15 and TRBJ1-5, the complete variable domain is DAMVIQNPRYQVTQFGKPVTLSCSQTLNHNVMYWYQQKSSQAPKLLFHYYDKDFNNEADTPDNFQSRRPNTSFCFLDIRSPGLGDTAMYLCATSRGIGTVHSNQPQHFGDGTRLSIL.